Included here is one T cell receptor (beta chain) sequence, with context. No antigen is known for it. Per-base qualities were not stored, and no clone one base away is much larger. In total, around 600 healthy bone marrow donors made up the cohort. Cohort members were all nominally healthy when sampled, although unrecorded immune exposures were likely present. The donor tested CMV seronegative, placing the donor among the roughly 400 seronegative members of the cohort. A peripheral blood sample was collected from each donor, and TCR beta sequencing was performed on peripheral blood mononuclear cells. The Qiagen DNeasy Blood Extraction Kit was used to extract genomic DNA from the blood cell samples. The protocol used for the library was the immunoSEQ multiplex PCR assay. The multiplex PCR relied on a mix of 60 forward primers for TCR Vbeta segments and 13 reverse primers for TCR Jbeta segments. Amplification of the CDR3 region of rearranged TCR beta genes was performed with a multiplex PCR assay on genomic DNA. Amplified TCR beta libraries were sequenced as 87-base-pair reads on the Illumina HiSeq System. In the authors' own workflow: A later analysis counted around 72 million unique TCR beta chains across the roughly 700 repertoires, and 9 million to 14 million of these chains were shared by at least two donors. To remove PCR and sequencing errors, raw reads were error-corrected and collapsed into unique sequences using a nearest-neighbor algorithm that merged closely related sequences. To assign V, D and J gene segments, CDR3 sequences were aligned to IMGT reference sequences. Each retained sequence needed at least a six-nucleotide match to both a V gene segment and a J gene segment. Rearrangements were called productive when the CDR3 lacked stop codons and stayed in frame with V and J; all others were non-productive. CDR3 was defined by IMGT convention, running from the second conserved V-encoded cysteine to the conserved J-encoded phenylalanine. The earlier analysis of approximately 590 of the donors excluded any sequence lacking an unambiguous match to a single V gene segment. An earlier analysis of 587 of the donors classified V segments as functional when productive rearrangements were above 56.7% and as segregating when the standard deviation between donors was above 5%. A statistical classification framework was built to diagnose cytomegalovirus status from the catalog of TCR beta chain sequences. A later analysis assigned V and J genes by comparing TCR nucleotide sequences with IMGT/GENE-DB human TR gene sequences. A later analysis assigned CDR3 sequences and most-parsimonious VDJ recombination scenarios with the TCRdist pipeline. A later analysis defined each TCR beta chain by its CDR3 amino acid sequence plus V-gene family, and excluded reads lacking a unique V-gene family. A later analysis removed several hundred highly shared, low-generation-probability nucleotide sequences to deal with suspected cross-contamination and a sequencing artifact. In a later analysis, a clonal expansion index was calculated for each public chain from normalized within-repertoire ranks of inferred template counts. Generation probabilities in a later analysis came from a VDJ recombination model fitted to out-of-frame rearrangements, and those results were checked against IGoR. Hypergeometric tests were used in a later analysis to score TCR-TCR, TCR-HLA and TCR-CMV co-occurrence, with a repertoire-size bias correction applied to the TCR pairs. A later analysis estimated false discovery rates by permuting HLA or CMV assignments 20 times. In a later analysis, co-occurring TCRs were grouped using DBSCAN, and TCRdist sequence similarity was added for clustering within HLA-allele-positive subsets. Co-occurrence clustering excluded repertoires with fewer than 30,000 or more than 120,000 public chains, plus five with anomalous nucleotide sharing. TCRdb retrieved this table from immuneACCESS and kept in-frame rearrangements only. Not all clones are present; in checked studies, unresolved V genes account for under half, and no reason is known for the remainder. The D gene and trimming were derived from the DNA, and the V and J assignments and clone size from that table. Recorded for this sample are 140,000 to 150,000 clones; around three quarters of them occurred a single time. Roughly 1.9% of the sample comes from the top ten.

This specimen comes from a study of cytomegalovirus exposure and HLA in healthy donors (dated by TCRdb to 2016 to 2017). Regarding the study in general: According to an earlier analysis of 550 to 700 of the donors, 150 million to 200 million T cells yielded roughly 110 million unique TCR beta sequences and 276 Gb of sequence data. An early release that covered some 640 HLA-typed donors contained 300 to 350 gigabases of sequencing data and about 93 million unique TCR sequences. Of the roughly 410 genotyped donors, approximately 81% were placed in the genetic ancestry cluster associated with self-reported Caucasian donors. The study aimed to test whether signatures of past pathogen exposure could be identified by cataloging public T cell receptors. The study used immunosequencing to profile the T cell repertoires of some 600 subjects and linked those repertoires to cytomegalovirus serostatus. In addition to the first cohort of 650 to 750 subjects, a separate validation cohort of over 90 different subjects was used. The study combined high-throughput TCR immunosequencing, statistical association of individual TCRs with disease status, and machine learning to predict cytomegalovirus infection status. A later analysis re-examined previously published TCR beta repertoires from more than 550 donors and added high-resolution HLA genotyping to investigate patterns of TCR occurrence. Rather than using new phenotypic data, the later analysis identified candidate immune exposures from TCR beta sequences and from how often those sequences occurred across donors. An earlier analysis of 587 of the donors applied high-throughput TCR beta sequencing to assess whether each TCR beta V gene segment acted as functional or pseudogenic. Donor age, sex, ethnicity and CMV serostatus were compiled together with the repertoire data. A later genetic analysis took genome-wide SNP genotypes for about 55% of the 666 donors and used that subset as a discovery cohort. All discovery cohort repertoires had been generated on a single sequencing platform. Class I and class II HLA loci were covered by the typing at four-digit resolution. Typing coverage differed by locus: A, B, C, DRB1 and DQB1 were typed in about 620-630 donors, DQA1 in 500 to 550, DPA1 in 600 to 610, and DPB1 in roughly 470. Because of strong linkage in the cohort, five DR-DQ haplotypes were treated as single units for association and clustering. On average, 235,054 unique TCR beta nucleotide sequences were sequenced per donor among a few hundred genotyped donors of the cohort, with roughly 18% of those sequences being non-productive.

Reading from cysteine to phenylalanine, the CDR3 counts 11 amino acids. Only CDR3 DNA remains: 33 bases, in frame from the first base. V is shortened by 5 bases, J by 9 bases, and the region joining them spans 11 bases. Taken from the germline V gene (reference sequence), the CDR1 and CDR2 loops are GTSNPN and SVGIG. What the study reported, not specific to this receptor: In vitro tests confirmed that a few of the cytomegalovirus-associated TCR beta chains recognize cytomegalovirus antigens. The study listed over 150 TCR beta chains as associated with cytomegalovirus. Because HLA typing was unavailable for some donors at each locus, only the typed subset was used in association tests. A cluster of highly shared sequence variants was judged likely to be a technical artifact of the sequencing pipeline. Strong co-occurrence of HLA alleles, especially DR and DQ, made assigning TCR associations to individual alleles difficult. Correlated functional status among segregating V segments might reflect linkage disequilibrium, but an unknown experimental factor could not be ruled out. A further reported finding was that TCR beta sequences accurately predicted the HLA-A and HLA-B alleles for most subjects in the first cohort. Some 15 rarely observed V segments, including chromosome 9 orphons, were excluded from the earlier analysis of about 610 of the donors because counts were too low. In this cohort, only TCR beta chains were sequenced, and detectable features were limited by the absence of alpha or paired-chain data. CMV serostatus was the only immune exposure information available for the cohort. In a later analysis, HLA-associated TCR beta chains were found to be more clonally expanded and to have lower generation probabilities than equally common non-associated chains. In a later analysis, some 18,000 TCR beta sequences were associated with specific HLA alleles at a false discovery rate of 0.05. In both the original and validation cohorts, the classifier was reported to diagnose cytomegalovirus status with high specificity and sensitivity. Most TCR sequences were seen in very few donors, while some public TCRs were found in many individuals. The authors suggested that the approach could potentially be generalized to other disease states and immunological phenotypes. In a later genetic analysis, fewer N-insertions in productive TCRs were reported among donors in an Asian-associated ancestry cluster than the approximately 670-donor mean. The presence/absence analyses assumed that sequencing depth was roughly uniform across donors, and that assumption may not be true. Most CMV-associated TCR beta chains appeared to be HLA-restricted in a later analysis, and the HLA associations seemed to be driven largely by CMV exposure. A later analysis found that TCR association rates varied across HLA loci, with DRB1 alleles showing the most associated TCRs and HLA-C alleles the fewest. In a later analysis, several top co-occurrence clusters were reported to appear linked to parvovirus B19, influenza, CMV and Epstein-Barr virus. Some IMGT-functional V segments, including TRBV6-2 and TRBV6-3, could not be distinguished by the 87-base-pair reads and were therefore excluded. In an earlier analysis of some 540 of the donors, most TCR beta V segments appeared in productive rearrangements about 87% or about 30% of the time, broadly matching IMGT annotations. An association between a missense DCLRE1C variant and V-gene and J-gene trimming of TCR beta chains was found in a later genetic analysis and replicated in an independent cohort.

The sequence joins TRBV30 to TRBJ2-1; a tentative D match to TRBD2 spans 6 bases. The sample consisted of PBMCs. The sequence was obtained from a man aged 40-50 years in good health and CMV-seronegative. CDR3 protein: CAWSSGGEQFF. The nucleotide sequence reads as follows: TGTGCCTGGTCATCCGGGGGTGAGCAGTTCTTC.